Listed below are T cell receptor beta chains from one sample, sequenced in a study of T-cell reconstitution after alpha-beta-depleted transplantation in children. MiXCR, run by TCRdb on the PCR reads, gives a single entry per CDR3 protein. The sample holds more than 200,000 distinct CDR3 sequences, approximately 8.4% seen once. Here the sequenced sample was PBMCs, mostly from graft donor cells, taken 360 days after TCRalphabeta/CD19-depleted stem cell transplant. The receptor source for this set is a male patient between 2 and 10 years old who had a stem cell transplant for acute myeloid leukemia, so the T cells may come from the graft donor. The CDR3 runs from the conserved cysteine through the conserved F or W. D genes are given only for firm matches. A row's size may be missing; if present it is once, few, many or a size class.

v_gene	j_gene	abundance	len	d_gene	CDR3nt	CDR3aa
TRBV6-1	TRBJ2-2	many	16	TRBD2	TGTGCCAGCAGTATAGCGGGAGGGCCATCTCCCGGGGAGCTGTTTTTT	CASSIAGGPSPGELFF
TRBV12-3/TRBV12-4	TRBJ2-5	many	17	.	TGTGCCAGCACCCCGGGGTCACGGGTTTGGGTAAAAGAGACCCAGTACTTC	CASTPGSRVWVKETQYF
TRBV12-3/TRBV12-4	TRBJ2-2	few	16	.	TGTGCCAGCAGTCTTTGGGCTACCGGGGGAAGCGGGGAGCTGTTTTTT	CASSLWATGGSGELFF
TRBV20-1	TRBJ2-7	few	14	.	TGCAGTGCTAGAGATCGGCTAGCCTCCTACGAGCAGTACTTC	CSARDRLASYEQYF
TRBV10-3	TRBJ2-7	.	15	TRBD1	TGTGCCATCAGTGAGACGGACAGGGGGCACTACGAGCAGTACTTC	CAISETDRGHYEQYF
TRBV4-2	TRBJ2-1	many	18	.	TGTGCCAGCAGCCAAGTGCCGCACACGGGAGAGTCCTACAATGAGCAGTTCTTC	CASSQVPHTGESYNEQFF
TRBV20-1	TRBJ2-1	many	13	TRBD2	TGCAGTGCTTTGCGGGGGGCCTACAATGAGCAGTTCTTC	CSALRGAYNEQFF
TRBV6-5	TRBJ2-5	.	14	TRBD2	TGTGCCAGCAGTTGGACTAGCGGCCTAGAGACCCAGTACTTC	CASSWTSGLETQYF
TRBV7-2	TRBJ2-3	.	17	TRBD1	TGTGCCAGCAGCTTCTCCCACGGACAGGGGGGCACAGATACGCAGTATTTT	CASSFSHGQGGTDTQYF
TRBV5-1	TRBJ2-1	.	14	.	TGCGCCAGCAGCGTCGTCGGGGGAAACAATGAGCAGTTCTTC	CASSVVGGNNEQFF
TRBV5-1	TRBJ2-1	.	15	TRBD1	TGCGCCAGCAGCACGGGACAGGGGGCCCACAATGAGCAGTTCTTC	CASSTGQGAHNEQFF
TRBV2	TRBJ2-1	many	19	TRBD2	TGTGCCAGCACCACACCAGTGATAGGTATAGCGGGGCCGTACAATGAGCAGTTCTTC	CASTTPVIGIAGPYNEQFF
TRBV10-3	TRBJ2-1	many	14	.	TGTGCCATCAGGCCGGGAGTTTCCTACAATGAGCAGTTCTTC	CAIRPGVSYNEQFF
TRBV5-1	TRBJ1-2	few	16	.	TGCGCCAGCTCTTTTAGCCCAGGACAGTTTAACTATGGCTACACCTTC	CASSFSPGQFNYGYTF
TRBV20-1	TRBJ1-1	many	14	TRBD1	TGCAGTGCTAGAAGGGGGCGGGTGAACACTGAAGCTTTCTTT	CSARRGRVNTEAFF
TRBV5-1	TRBJ1-4	.	14	.	TGCGCCAGCAGCTTGGGACAGTATAATGAAAAACTGTTTTTT	CASSLGQYNEKLFF
TRBV12-3/TRBV12-4	TRBJ1-1	many	12	.	TGTGCCAGCAGCTATCTATGGCCTGAAGCTTTCTTT	CASSYLWPEAFF
TRBV29-1	TRBJ2-5	.	12	.	TGCAGCGTTGAGGCTGGGGCTGAGACCCAGTACTTC	CSVEAGAETQYF
TRBV12-3/TRBV12-4	TRBJ2-5	few	15	TRBD1	TGTGCCAGCAGTCCCGGGACAGGCCTCGAAGAGACCCAGTACTTC	CASSPGTGLEETQYF
TRBV7-6	TRBJ2-3	.	14	.	TGTGCCAGCAGCTTAGACCAGAGCACAGATACGCAGTATTTT	CASSLDQSTDTQYF
TRBV10-3	TRBJ2-7	many	11	.	TGTGCCATCAGTGTCGGCTACGAGCAGTACTTC	CAISVGYEQYF
TRBV7-9	TRBJ2-1	many	12	.	TGTGCCAGCAGCTTTCTGGGTAATGAGCAGTTCTTC	CASSFLGNEQFF
TRBV9	TRBJ2-5	many	15	TRBD2	TGTGCCAGCAGCTGGCTAGCGGGATGGGGGGAGACCCAGTACTTC	CASSWLAGWGETQYF
TRBV29-1	TRBJ2-3	many	13	.	TGCAGCGTGGCCCCCACGAGTTCAGATACGCAGTATTTT	CSVAPTSSDTQYF
TRBV19	TRBJ2-1	.	14	.	TGTGCCAGTAGTATAGCCTATAGCGGTGCGGGGTCGTTCTTC	CASSIAYSGAGSFF
TRBV15	TRBJ2-1	many	16	TRBD1	TGTGCCACCAGCAGAAACAGGGGTAGCTCCTACAATGAGCAGTTCTTC	CATSRNRGSSYNEQFF
TRBV5-1	TRBJ2-7	few	15	.	TGCGCCAGCAGCTACGAGGCCGCGGGACGTGGCGAGCAGTACTTC	CASSYEAAGRGEQYF
TRBV5-1	TRBJ1-6	few	16	TRBD1	TGCGCCAGCAGCTTCCGGACAGGGGGTTTGTCTTCACCCCTCCACTTT	CASSFRTGGLSSPLHF
TRBV7-9	TRBJ2-7	few	13	TRBD1	TGTGCCAGCTTCCGGGACAGCTCCTACGAGCAGTACTTC	CASFRDSSYEQYF
TRBV5-6	TRBJ2-3	many	15	.	TGTGCCAGCAGCTTGCGGGGGCGCGGCACAGATACGCAGTATTTT	CASSLRGRGTDTQYF
TRBV29-1	TRBJ2-2	few	14	.	TGCAGCTACCGGGACTTTTCGAACACCGGGGAGCTGTTTTTT	CSYRDFSNTGELFF